This TCR beta chain comes out of a study of blood T cell repertoires in COVID-19. Study context: Italy, Spain and the United States were the sources of the convalescent and acute COVID-19 samples. T cells, B-cell-depleted T cells, or PBMCs provided the cDNA or gDNA that served as material.

Original methodology: How many nucleated cells were present was estimated from reference gene primer amplification. Sequencing was performed with immunoSEQ multiplex PCR; in TCRdb, only in-frame clones are kept and a portion is missing. V and J calls plus clone size are reproduced from that table; the DNA served to infer D and trimming. This table holds 360,000 or so clones, over 80% found once. Adults between roughly 18 and 95 years of age took part from 20 to 25 US areas. V lost 3 bases, J lost 7 bases, and 16 bases lay in between. Germline CDR1 reads MNHNS; CDR2 reads SASEGT. The length of the CDR3 is 15 residues.

Sequencing input: PBMCs or T cells enriched from blood (not recorded which). The gene calls are TRBV6-1 and TRBJ1-3, with TRBD1 as a possible D gene (5 bases). This receptor was taken from a woman aged 45 to 65 who had recovered from COVID-19. The CDR3 here is CASSEWRGLGNTIYF. In nucleotides, the CDR3 is TGTGCCAGCAGTGAGTGGAGGGGTCTGGGTAACACCATATATTTT.